This entry lists 26 T cell receptor beta chains sequenced from one sample in a study of human T cells and chemical hapten exposure. Time point given: pre-sensitization, week 0. Indicated treatment: therapeutic diphenylcyclopropenone sensitization with weekly scalp DPC. TCRdb ran MiXCR on the RACE reads and lists one entry per CDR3 protein. The sample records around 120,000 distinct CDR3 sequences, roughly 14% being singletons. The specimen was whole blood, collected in connection with sensitization to the hapten diphenylcyclopropenone (DPC). These receptors all come from a woman aged 18-29 years with alopecia areata. Some clones in this sample may be carry-over from other donors' samples.

The table lists this clonotype with a few counts. In DNA form, the CDR3 reads TGTGCCAGCAGCTTAGACCGGACAGCTTCCTACGAGCAGTACTTC. Translated: CASSLDRTASYEQYF. This chain uses TRBV7-9 with TRBJ2-7; possibly TRBD1 for D (6 bases). This CDR3 is 15 amino acids long. The V gene's germline CDR1 is SEHNR and CDR2 FQNEAQ (reference sequence). V lost 1 base, J lost 1 base, and 11 bases lay in between.

This clonotype was picked up a small number of times. The chain uses TRBV12-3 or TRBV12-4 and TRBJ1-2; D is unclear. V was clipped by 5 bases and J by 4 bases, with 14 bases between them. The CDR3 spans 14 residues. CDR3 sequence (DNA): TGTGCCAGCAGTCCCGAAGGGAGGATCTATGGCTACACCTTC. This codes for CASSPEGRIYGYTF.

This clonotype was seen only a few times. V and J are TRBV7-9 and TRBJ2-2, with unresolved D. Germline assignment: CDR1 SEHNR and CDR2 FQNEAQ (reference sequence). The CDR3 loop spans 12 amino acids. The CDR3 loop reads CGSEANTGELFF. In nucleotides, the CDR3 is TGTGGATCCGAGGCCAACACCGGGGAGCTGTTTTTT.

This clonotype was counted only a few times. V gene TRBV5-1 combines with J gene TRBJ2-1; D may be TRBD1 (6 bases). Trimming removed 3 bases at V and 6 bases at J, with 22 bases between. This CDR3 spans 17 amino acids. Germline V gene lookup returns CDR1 SGHRS and CDR2 YFSETQ. The CDR3 is CASSYAAGTLTSNEQFF. CDR3 coding DNA: TGCGCCAGCAGCTACGCTGCCGGGACACTGACGAGCAATGAGCAGTTCTTC.

Only a few counts were recorded for this clonotype. The CDR3 coding sequence is TGTGCCAGCACCGAATGGGACAAAAATGGCTACACCTTC. It encodes CASTEWDKNGYTF. The V call is TRBV28, the J call TRBJ1-2, with a tentative D call TRBD1 (6 bases). Germline V gene sequence: CDR1 MDHEN, CDR2 SYDVKM. The CDR3 sequence is 13 residues long. Trimming removed 7 bases from V and 6 bases from J, with 15 bases in between.

This clonotype was counted between two and nine times. The CDR3 coding sequence is TGCAGTGCCGGGGGGAAGACTGAAGCTTTCTTT. Its protein is CSAGGKTEAFF. The gene calls are TRBV20-1 and TRBJ1-1; TRBD1 might be the D (5 bases). Germline CDR1 reads DFQATT; CDR2 reads SNEGSKA (reference sequence). Trimming removed 6 bases at V and 5 bases at J, with 10 bases between. The CDR3 spans 11 residues.

The V and J genes are TRBV7-2 and TRBJ1-2; perhaps TRBD1 as D (6 bases). The germline CDR1 and CDR2 sequences are SGHTA and FQGNSA. V lost 6 bases and J 8 bases, leaving 16 bases between the germline ends. The CDR3 sequence is 13 residues long. The CDR3 spells CASSLQGVYGYTF. For the CDR3, the DNA is TGTGCCAGCAGTTTACAGGGTGTATACGGCTACACCTTC.

V and J are TRBV7-9 and TRBJ2-7; 7 bases are shared with TRBD1. There are 12 residues in the CDR3. Germline loops: CDR1 SEHNR, CDR2 FQNEAQ (reference sequence). With V trimmed by 3 bases and J by 7 bases, 3 bases remained unmatched. CDR3 nucleotide sequence: TGTGCCAGCAGCTTTAGGGGGCAAGAGCAGTACTTC. This translates into CASSFRGQEQYF.

V gene TRBV28 combines with J gene TRBJ2-7; 9 bases map to TRBD1. CDR3 length: 14 residues. With V trimmed by 1 base and J by 6 bases, 4 bases remained unmatched. Germline CDR1 and CDR2: MDHEN and SYDVKM. CDR3 nucleotide sequence: TGTGCCAGCAGTTTATTTACAGGGGGCGGCGAGCAGTACTTC. The encoded protein is CASSLFTGGGEQYF.

In this sample, this clonotype turned up many times. The chain has TRBV28 and TRBJ1-5; no clear D. The V and J ends lost 5 bases and 4 bases respectively, with 6 bases between them. The CDR3 length is 12 residues. The germline CDR1 and CDR2 sequences are MDHEN and SYDVKM. In nucleotides, the CDR3 is TGTGCCAGCAGTCCTCCAAATCAGCCCCAGCATTTT. As protein: CASSPPNQPQHF. Drawing the rest from reference TRBV28 and TRBJ1-5, the complete variable domain is DVKVTQSSRYLVKRTGEKVFLECVQDMDHENMFWYRQDPGLGLRLIYFSYDVKMKEKGDIPEGYSVSREKKERFSLILESASTNQTSMYLCASSPPNQPQHFGDGTRLSIL.

This clonotype appeared many times. The chain employs TRBV4-3 and TRBJ1-5, with D maybe TRBD1 (5 bases). CDR3 length: 16 residues. From germline, CDR1 is LGHNA and CDR2 YSLEER. V lost 3 bases to trimming and J lost 10 bases, with 22 bases between them. This chain's CDR3 is CASSQAPGSGGGPQHF. The CDR3 nucleotides are TGCGCCAGCAGCCAGGCCCCTGGCAGTGGGGGAGGCCCCCAGCATTTT.

This rearrangement joins TRBV27 to TRBJ2-1, with 7 nucleotides matching TRBD1. Germline-derived CDR1 and CDR2 are MNHEY and SMNVEV (reference sequence). The CDR3 loop spans 13 amino acids. J was trimmed by 9 bases and V by 5 bases; bases with no gene match: 7. The CDR3 loop is CASSIHAGGEQFF. In DNA form, the CDR3 reads TGTGCCAGCAGTATACATGCAGGGGGTGAGCAGTTCTTC.

The chain employs TRBV12-3 or TRBV12-4 and TRBJ2-1, with a tentative D call TRBD2 (6 bases). Trimming cost V 3 bases and J 1 base, with 10 bases left between them. CDR3 length: 15 amino acids. The CDR3 loop is CASSLASVSYNEQFF. Here the CDR3 DNA reads TGTGCCAGCAGTTTGGCTAGCGTATCCTACAATGAGCAGTTCTTC.

J is TRBJ2-1 and V is TRBV11-2; 12 nucleotides align to TRBD2. The CDR3 has 15 residues. The V segment lost 6 bases and the J segment 9 bases; nucleotides outside the gene matches: 9. In germline, CDR1 is SGHAT, CDR2 FQNNGV. The chain's CDR3 is CASRPGLAGGPEQFF. CDR3 in DNA: TGTGCCAGCAGACCCGGTCTAGCGGGGGGGCCTGAGCAGTTCTTC.

This clonotype has a handful of counts. The DNA of the CDR3 is TGCAGCGTTGAAGATCTCGGGGGCGGAGAGACCCAGTACTTC. It specifies CSVEDLGGGETQYF. The chain is built from TRBV29-1 and TRBJ2-5; either TRBD1 or TRBD2 may supply D (6 bases each). V lost 0 bases and J lost 4, with 12 bases in between. Germline V CDR1 and CDR2: SQVTM, ANQGSEA. The CDR3 runs 14 residues.

This clonotype was observed at least ten times. The chain employs TRBV11-1 and TRBJ2-1; D not certain. CDR1 is SGHAT, CDR2 FQDESV, per germline (reference sequence). Trimming took 3 bases from V and 4 from J, leaving 7 bases between them. This CDR3 has 13 residues. CDR3 protein: CASSFSRYNEQFF. CDR3 nucleotides: TGTGCCAGCAGCTTTTCCCGGTACAATGAGCAGTTCTTC.

This clonotype was observed many times. CDR3 sequence (DNA): TGTGCCAGCAGCTTATGGCAGATCACCGGGGAGCTGTTTTTT. It yields the protein CASSLWQITGELFF. The chain uses TRBV7-9 and TRBJ2-2; no definite D call. The ends were cut back, 2 bases at V and 4 bases at J, with 8 bases in the middle. CDR3 length equals 14 residues. Germline CDR1 is SEHNR and CDR2 is FQNEAQ (reference sequence).

This clonotype was seen at least ten times. This chain links TRBV6-2 or TRBV6-3 with TRBJ2-5; the D gene is possibly TRBD2 (6 bases). The germline V gene encodes CDR1 MNHEY and CDR2 SVGEGT. This CDR3 spans 16 amino acids. V dropped 6 bases and J dropped 5 bases, with 22 bases sitting between them. The CDR3 DNA sequence: TGTGCCAGCAGCACCACTGGGACTCCGGGTAGGGAGACCCAGTACTTC. This sequence encodes CASSTTGTPGRETQYF.

V usage is TRBV19 and J usage is TRBJ1-2, with 9 nucleotides matching TRBD1. CDR3 length: 16 amino acids. Germline CDR1 LNHDA, CDR2 SQIVND (reference sequence). V gave up 5 bases and J gave up 6 bases; unmatched junction bases: 13. Here the CDR3 reads CASSPPRPRDRDGYTF. The CDR3 region has the DNA TGTGCCAGTAGTCCCCCCCGACCGCGGGACAGGGATGGCTACACCTTC.

This clonotype came up a few times. The rearrangement joins TRBV29-1 to TRBJ2-5; D not certain. Trimming removed 3 bases at V and 1 base at J, with 18 bases between. The germline CDR1 and CDR2 sequences are SQVTM and ANQGSEA. The CDR3 consists of 16 residues. For the CDR3, the DNA is TGCAGCGTTGAGCTACCCCTCCCACGGGTCCAAGAGACCCAGTACTTC. It is translated as CSVELPLPRVQETQYF.

The rearrangement links TRBV7-6 to TRBJ1-2; D call uncertain. Trimming pared 3 bases from V and 8 bases from J, leaving 13 bases between. This CDR3 spans 13 amino acids. CDR1 SGHVS and CDR2 FNYEAQ come from the germline V gene. The CDR3 sequence: CASSFPNGGGYTF. The CDR3 nucleotides are TGTGCCAGCAGCTTCCCCAACGGCGGGGGCTACACCTTC.

This clonotype was counted at least ten times. The chain has TRBV7-9 and TRBJ2-3; 9 nucleotides match TRBD2. In germline, CDR1 is SEHNR, CDR2 FQNEAQ (reference sequence). V dropped 4 bases and J dropped 4; count of bases not matched to a gene: 9. The length of the CDR3 is 16 residues. In DNA form, the CDR3 reads TGTGCCAGCAGCTCTAGCGGGGCCACGAGTGCAGATACGCAGTATTTT. This codes for CASSSSGATSADTQYF.

The chain carries TRBV11-1 and TRBJ1-1; TRBD1 aligns across 7 bases. CDR3 size: 13 residues. Germline V lookup: CDR1 SGHAT, CDR2 FQDESV (reference sequence). The V and J ends lost 5 bases and 10 bases, in that order; junction bases with no gene match: 10. In DNA form, the CDR3 reads TGTGCCAGCAGCCTGTTTACAGGGGATTTAGCTTTCTTT. Translation: CASSLFTGDLAFF.

V usage is TRBV20-1 and J usage is TRBJ1-2; D uncertain. CDR1 is DFQATT and CDR2 is SNEGSKA in the germline V gene (reference sequence). V dropped 0 bases and J dropped 4 bases, with 9 bases sitting between them. The CDR3 length is 13 residues. This CDR3 reads CSARDHAVYGYTF. In nucleotides, the CDR3 is TGCAGTGCTAGAGATCACGCAGTCTATGGCTACACCTTC.

This clonotype was observed a handful of times. This sequence joins TRBV18 and TRBJ1-5; maybe TRBD1 (5 bases). Deletions cut 2 bases from V and 7 bases from J, with 6 bases between. The CDR3 totals 12 residues. Germline loops: CDR1 KGHSH, CDR2 LQKENI. Here the CDR3 reads CASSPGDQPQHF. The DNA for the CDR3 is TGTGCCAGCTCACCAGGGGACCAGCCCCAGCATTTT.

There are many counts of this clonotype. This sequence joins TRBV5-6 and TRBJ1-2; 7 bases map to TRBD1. The V gene end was trimmed by 6 bases and the J gene end by 2 bases; junction bases not matched to a gene: 4. The CDR3 consists of 13 residues. Germline CDR1 reads SGHDT; CDR2 reads YYEEEE. CDR3 in amino acids: CASTETGNYGYTF. In DNA form, the CDR3 reads TGTGCCAGCACCGAGACAGGGAACTATGGCTACACCTTC.